This TCR beta chain was identified during a study of cytomegalovirus exposure and HLA in healthy donors. This clone was found a few times. Primers for the PCR totalled 60 Vbeta and 13 Jbeta. Sequencing was performed with immunoSEQ multiplex PCR; in TCRdb, only in-frame clones are kept and a portion is missing. The table includes roughly 150,000 clones, around three quarters detected once. This receptor was obtained from a man in his forties in good health and CMV-seropositive. The sequencing sample was made of PBMCs.

For the CDR3, the DNA is TGTGCCAGCAGCGCCGACAGGGCGACTTCACCCCTCCACTTT. Translating gives CASSADRATSPLHF. The V gene is TRBV9, the J gene TRBJ1-6; 7 bases fit TRBD1. The CDR3 loop spans 14 amino acids. Germline lookup yields CDR1 SGDLS and CDR2 YYNGEE. The V gene end was trimmed by 3 bases and the J gene end by 9 bases; junction bases not matched to a gene: 6.